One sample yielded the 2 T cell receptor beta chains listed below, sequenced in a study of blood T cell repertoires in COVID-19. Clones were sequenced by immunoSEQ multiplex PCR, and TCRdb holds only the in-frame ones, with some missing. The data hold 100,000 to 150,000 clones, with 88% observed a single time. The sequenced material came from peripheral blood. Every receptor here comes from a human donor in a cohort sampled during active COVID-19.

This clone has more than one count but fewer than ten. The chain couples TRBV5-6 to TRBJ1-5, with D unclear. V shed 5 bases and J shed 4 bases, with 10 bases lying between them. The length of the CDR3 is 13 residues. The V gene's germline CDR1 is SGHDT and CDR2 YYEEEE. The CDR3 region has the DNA TGTGCCAGCAGTTCCGGGTGGAATCAGCCCCAGCATTTT. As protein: CASSSGWNQPQHF.

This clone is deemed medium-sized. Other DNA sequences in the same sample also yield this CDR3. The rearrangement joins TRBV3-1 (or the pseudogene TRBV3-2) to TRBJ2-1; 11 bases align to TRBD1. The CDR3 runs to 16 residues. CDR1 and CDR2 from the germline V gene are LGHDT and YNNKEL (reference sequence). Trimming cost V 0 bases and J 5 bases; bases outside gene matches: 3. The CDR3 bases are TGTGCCAGCAGCCAAGATCCGGGACAGGGGGACAATGAGCAGTTCTTC. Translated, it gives CASSQDPGQGDNEQFF.